This T cell receptor (beta chain) was sequenced in a study of T cell clusters in autoimmune cytopenias. TRB rearrangements were amplified by touch-down multiplex PCR with mixed TRB-A/B primers. TCRdb reprocessed the multiplex PCR reads and keeps a single row for each CDR3 protein, giving no DNA. The sample data list around 9,500 distinct CDR3 sequences. TRB amplification used roughly 250 ng of peripheral blood genomic DNA. CDR3 length: 12 amino acids. Germline CDR1 SQVTM, CDR2 ANQGSEA. Findings and caveats of the study: TRB repertoire shifts in secondary cytopenia and chronic lymphocytic leukemia mostly reflected lymphoma, not autoimmunity. Physiological T cell clusters of healthy donors were apparently absent in primary autoimmune cytopenia patients. No cluster-lack signature appeared between secondary cytopenia and chronic lymphocytic leukemia patients, apparently due to lymphoma masking.

This clonotype registers medium-sized by frequency. Its specificity is not known. The source of this sequence is a human donor with an autoimmune cytopenia or autoimmune hepatitis (not recorded which). This chain connects TRBV29-1 to TRBJ2-7; TCRdb calls TRBD1, which cannot be checked without DNA. Sequenced sample: peripheral blood. CDR3: CSVTGTIYEQYF.